One and the same sample provided the 13 T cell receptor beta chains below, sequenced in a study of blood T cells in healthy people across ages. Primers used in a second PCR of about 7 to 11 cycles were a sample-barcoded 5' primer and a J-beta primer mix. One entry per CDR3 protein results from TCRdb running MiXCR on the 5' RACE reads. This table holds about 730,000 distinct CDR3 sequences, about 42% found once. Sequencing was carried out using blood. These TCRs come from a woman aged 60-75 years in good health.

The table lists this clonotype with a few counts. This may be a read error: a much more frequent sequence differs by one nucleotide. The chain combines TRBV7-9 with TRBJ1-1; D is unresolved. V gave up 5 bases and J gave up 3 bases, with 10 bases separating them. The CDR3 is 13 residues long. Germline CDR1 SEHNR, CDR2 FQNEAQ (reference sequence). CDR3 coding DNA: TGTGCCAGCAGCGCAATAGGAGACACTGAAGCTTTCTTT. Translating gives CASSAIGDTEAFF.

About this clonotype itself: This clone may be a read error of a much larger clone one base away. J is TRBJ2-7 and V is TRBV29-1; the match to TRBD2 covers 7 bases. The end of the DNA aligns better with TRBJ2-5, so the J call may be wrong. The CDR3 length is 17 residues. Germline CDR1 and CDR2: SQVTM and ANQGSEA. This CDR3 is CSVEGRASGVNGETQYF. CDR3 nucleotides: TGCAGCGTTGAAGGAAGGGCAAGCGGGGTAAACGGAGAGACCCAGTACTTC.

The J gene is TRBJ1-2, the V gene TRBV11-2; 12 bases fit TRBD1. Germline V gene data show CDR1 as SGHAT and CDR2 as FQNNGV. This CDR3 is built from 16 residues. V was pared by 3 bases and J by 3 bases, with 5 bases of the junction left unmatched. The CDR3, as DNA: TGTGCCAGCAGCTTTTCCGGGACAGGGGGCGACTATGGCTACACCTTC. Translated: CASSFSGTGGDYGYTF. The full variable domain, with the rest looked up from reference TRBV11-2 and TRBJ1-2, is EAGVAQSPRYKIIEKRQSVAFWCNPISGHATLYWYQQILGQGPKLLIQFQNNGVVDDSQLPKDRFSAERLKGVDSTLKIQPAKLEDSAVYLCASSFSGTGGDYGYTFGSGTRLTVV.

This clonotype was seen ten or more times. This could be a read error, since a much larger clone is one nucleotide away. V is TRBV28 and J is TRBJ2-5; 9 bases map to TRBD2. The CDR3 has 16 amino acids. The trim removed 5 bases at V and 11 bases at J, leaving 18 bases unmatched. CDR1 MDHEN and CDR2 SYDVKM come from the germline V gene. CDR3 amino acids: CASSGESASGKHEQYF. CDR3 nucleotide sequence: TGTGCCAGCAGTGGGGAATCGGCTAGCGGGAAACATGAGCAGTACTTC.

This chain's CDR3 is CASSVGESVPYEQYF. The CDR3 nucleotides read TGTGCCAGCAGCGTAGGGGAGTCTGTACCCTACGAGCAGTACTTC. The gene calls are TRBV9 and TRBJ2-7, with D perhaps matching TRBD2 (5 bases). The V gene lost 0 bases and the J gene lost 2 bases, with 12 bases spanning the gap. The CDR3 totals 15 residues. Per the germline V gene, CDR1 is SGDLS and CDR2 is YYNGEE.

CDR3 amino acids: CASSLLGTTNYGYTF. The CDR3 DNA sequence: TGTGCCAGCAGTTTACTGGGGACAACTAACTATGGCTACACCTTC. V gene TRBV12-3 or TRBV12-4 combines with J gene TRBJ1-2, with TRBD1 as a possible D gene (6 bases). Trimming removed 2 bases from V and 0 bases from J, with 10 bases in between. The CDR3 contains 15 residues.

The chain carries TRBV27 and TRBJ2-3; 14 bases map to TRBD2. Trimming cost V 4 bases and J 5 bases; bases outside gene matches: 11. CDR3 length equals 18 residues. The germline V gene encodes CDR1 MNHEY and CDR2 SMNVEV (reference sequence). The CDR3 coding sequence is TGTGCCAGCAGTTCCATAACCGGGACTAGCGGGAGAGTAGATACGCAGTATTTT. Its protein is CASSSITGTSGRVDTQYF.

The chain has TRBV6-5 and TRBJ1-2; 8 nucleotides agree with TRBD1. The trim removed 0 bases at V and 4 bases at J, leaving 4 bases unmatched. The CDR3 runs to 15 residues. Germline V lookup: CDR1 MNHEY, CDR2 SVGAGI. This CDR3 reads CASSYSGTGLYGYTF. CDR3 DNA sequence: TGTGCCAGCAGTTACTCGGGGACAGGTCTCTATGGCTACACCTTC.

Comment on this clonotype: A read error may be the cause here, since a much bigger clone is one base away. The chain uses TRBV29-1 and TRBJ2-7; D possibly uses TRBD1 or TRBD2 (7 bases each). This CDR3 has 18 amino acids. CDR1 and CDR2 from the germline V gene are SQVTM and ANQGSEA. V lost 3 bases and J 4 bases, leaving 28 bases between the germline ends. The CDR3 spells CSVEGATGAGEPVYEQYF. CDR3 DNA: TGCAGCGTTGAGGGGGCTACAGGGGCGGGGGAACCTGTGTACGAGCAGTACTTC.

In the case of this clonotype: With a much larger clone just one base away, this may be a read error. The rearrangement uses TRBV5-1 and TRBJ2-5; D call uncertain. The germline gives CDR1 SGHRS, CDR2 YFSETQ. This CDR3 region has 13 residues. Trimming stripped 0 bases from V and 3 bases from J, with 6 bases between. As DNA, the CDR3 is TGCGCCAGCAGCTTGGAATCCAAAGAGACCCAGTACTTC. Its translation is CASSLESKETQYF.

This clonotype was seen more than once but under ten times. The CDR3 nucleotides are TGTGCCAGCAGCTGGACAGGGGGCGGTACCAAAAACATTCAGTACTTC. Translated: CASSWTGGGTKNIQYF. This chain joins TRBV7-3 and TRBJ2-4, with 11 nucleotides matching TRBD1. The CDR3 totals 16 residues. Germline lookup yields CDR1 SGHTA and CDR2 FQGTGA. V lost 4 bases, J lost 2 bases, and 4 bases stayed unmatched.

In regard to this clonotype: One end of the junction is discordant with germline, which a read error may explain. The chain employs TRBV6-2 or TRBV6-3 and TRBJ2-3; 8 bases map to TRBD1. This CDR3 has 15 amino acids. Germline-derived CDR1 and CDR2 are MNHEY and SVGEGT. CDR3 loop: CASSTRQGSTDTRYF. As DNA, the CDR3 is TGTGCCAGCAGTACCCGACAGGGGTCCACAGATACGCGGTATTTT.

This clonotype occurred many times. In DNA, the CDR3 is TGTGCCACTTCCGGGACAGGCACAGATACGCAGTATTTT. It translates to CATSGTGTDTQYF. The chain carries TRBV7-3 and TRBJ2-3; 7 nucleotides agree with TRBD1. The CDR3 has 13 residues. Germline-derived CDR1 and CDR2 are SGHTA and FQGTGA. V lost 10 bases and J lost 1; bases outside the gene matches: 5.